The 31 T cell receptor beta chains reported below all come from one sample, sequenced in a study of shared clonotypes between healthy human individuals. Data came from immunoSEQ multiplex PCR; TCRdb stores just in-frame clones and leaves some out. The sample has 450,000 to 600,000 clones, around 80% seen once. The sample was PBMCs. Source of these receptors: a woman in her forties in good health. Some clones in this sample may be carry-over from other donors' samples.

The chain uses TRBV9 and TRBJ2-7; the D gene is possibly TRBD2 (5 bases). Germline loops: CDR1 SGDLS, CDR2 YYNGEE. The CDR3 has 15 residues. V was pared by 2 bases and J by 3 bases, with 15 bases between. CDR3 residues: CASSVGALGGYEQYF. The DNA for the CDR3 is TGTGCCAGCAGCGTCGGAGCTCTCGGAGGCTACGAGCAGTACTTC.

The V call is TRBV6-4, the J call TRBJ2-1; 9 bases match TRBD2. From germline, CDR1 is MRHNA and CDR2 SNTAGT. Losses at the gene ends were 6 bases for V and 4 bases for J; bases not matched to a gene: 7. This CDR3 has 15 residues. The CDR3 loop is CASSSTSGPYNEQFF. Written as DNA, the CDR3 is TGTGCCAGCAGCTCGACTAGCGGCCCGTACAATGAGCAGTTCTTC.

V usage is TRBV19 and J usage is TRBJ2-6; D is possibly TRBD1 (6 bases). The V gene's germline CDR1 is LNHDA and CDR2 SQIVND (reference sequence). Deletions cut 6 bases from V and 1 base from J, with 10 bases between. CDR3 size: 15 residues. This CDR3 reads CASSGRGSGANVLTF. The DNA for the CDR3 is TGTGCCAGTAGCGGAAGGGGGTCTGGGGCCAACGTCCTGACTTTC. The full variable domain, rest sourced from reference TRBV19 and TRBJ2-6, is DGGITQSPKYLFRKEGQNVTLSCEQNLNHDAMYWYRQDPGQGLRLIYYSQIVNDFQKGDIAEGYSVSREKKESFPLTVTSAQKNPTAFYLCASSGRGSGANVLTFGAGSRLTVL.

This rearrangement joins TRBV18 to TRBJ2-5; TRBD1 or TRBD2 may be the D gene (6 bases each). The CDR3 extends over 15 amino acids. Germline V CDR1 and CDR2: KGHSH, LQKENI. V was cut by 0 bases and J by 4 bases, with 12 bases left in between. This CDR3 is CASSPPARGRETQYF. The CDR3 coding sequence is TGTGCCAGCTCACCACCGGCCCGGGGGCGAGAGACCCAGTACTTC.

This clone has only one observation. DNA for the CDR3: TGTGCCAGCTCATCCGGACAGGGTGGTTTGAATGAGCAGTTCTTC. Translated, it gives CASSSGQGGLNEQFF. The chain couples TRBV18 to TRBJ2-1, with 8 bases that match TRBD1. The germline CDR1 and CDR2 sequences are KGHSH and LQKENI. Germline trimming cut 5 bases from V and 7 bases from J; bases unmatched to any gene: 10. The CDR3 has 15 residues.

The CDR3 here is CASSNLAGPNEKLFF. The CDR3 DNA reads TGTGCCAGTAGTAACTTGGCAGGGCCTAATGAAAAACTGTTTTTT. V usage is TRBV19 and J usage is TRBJ1-4; the D gene is possibly TRBD1 (5 bases). The V end lost 4 bases, the J end lost 3 bases, and 12 bases lay between the germline ends. Germline V gene data show CDR1 as LNHDA and CDR2 as SQIVND (reference sequence). This CDR3 has 15 amino acids.

The table lists this clone with many counts. The chain employs TRBV5-1 and TRBJ1-3; tentative D call: TRBD1 (5 bases). The germline V gene encodes CDR1 SGHRS and CDR2 YFSETQ. Trimming took off 0 bases at V and 7 bases at J, with 14 bases between the two ends. The CDR3 has 15 residues. The DNA of the CDR3 is TGCGCCAGCAGCTTGGCGTTGGGGCAGTCCAACACCATATATTTT. This gives the protein CASSLALGQSNTIYF. The full variable domain, its missing parts supplied by reference TRBV5-1 and TRBJ1-3, is KAGVTQTPRYLIKTRGQQVTLSCSPISGHRSVSWYQQTPGQGLQFLFEYFSETQRNKGNFPGRFSGRQFSNSRSEMNVSTLELGDSALYLCASSLALGQSNTIYFGEGSWLTVV.

This clone was counted between two and nine times. The rearrangement uses TRBV18 and TRBJ1-1, with 8 bases identical to TRBD1. In germline, CDR1 is KGHSH, CDR2 LQKENI. This CDR3 is built from 15 residues. V was clipped by 5 bases and J by 1 base; unmatched bases: 6. CDR3 loop: CASSSWTGRNTEAFF. The CDR3 bases are TGTGCCAGCTCATCATGGACAGGGAGGAACACTGAAGCTTTCTTT.

V gene TRBV6-5 combines with J gene TRBJ2-1; D ambiguous. V gave up 5 bases and J gave up 5 bases, with 4 bases separating them. Looked up from germline, CDR1 is MNHEY and CDR2 is SVGAGI. The CDR3 spans 11 residues. CDR3: CASSGDNEQFF. The CDR3 DNA reads TGTGCCAGCAGTGGAGACAATGAGCAGTTCTTC.

The chain has TRBV30 and TRBJ2-1, with no clear D. The V and J ends lost 2 bases and 7 bases respectively, with 9 bases between them. CDR3 length equals 12 residues. The germline CDR1 and CDR2 sequences are GTSNPN and SVGIG (reference sequence). This CDR3 is CAWSPSRNEQFF. CDR3 in DNA: TGTGCCTGGAGTCCCTCGAGAAATGAGCAGTTCTTC. The full variable domain, rest sourced from reference TRBV30 and TRBJ2-1, is SQTIHQWPATLVQPVGSPLSLECTVEGTSNPNLYWYRQAAGRGLQLLFYSVGIGQISSEVPQNLSASRPQDRQFILSSKKLLLSDSGFYLCAWSPSRNEQFFGPGTRLTVL.

The CDR3 region is CASSIGKGNNEKLFF. The CDR3 DNA reads TGTGCCAGTAGTATCGGGAAGGGGAATAATGAAAAACTGTTTTTT. V and J are TRBV19 and TRBJ1-4; perhaps TRBD1 as D (5 bases). This CDR3 has 15 residues. CDR1 LNHDA and CDR2 SQIVND come from the germline V gene (reference sequence). The V gene lost 3 bases and the J gene lost 4 bases, with 12 bases spanning the gap.

This clone was seen more than once but under ten times. This chain connects TRBV28 to TRBJ1-2; 7 positions agree with TRBD1. The germline V gene encodes CDR1 MDHEN and CDR2 SYDVKM. Unmatched junction bases numbered 6, after V lost 6 bases and J lost 2 bases. The CDR3 consists of 14 residues. The CDR3, as DNA: TGTGCCAGCAGGTCGACAGGGTCCAACTATGGCTACACCTTC. The encoded protein is CASRSTGSNYGYTF.

Only a few counts were recorded for this clone. The chain uses TRBV4-1 and TRBJ1-6, with D unresolved. V lost 3 bases to trimming and J lost 13 bases, with 10 bases between them. The germline gives CDR1 MGHRA, CDR2 YSYEKL. CDR3 length: 12 residues. The CDR3 nucleotides are TGCGCCAGCAGCCAGGATTTCTCGCCCCTCCACTTT. Its protein is CASSQDFSPLHF.

The chain carries TRBV5-6 and TRBJ2-1, with a possible D match to TRBD2 (6 bases). The CDR3 is 18 residues long. With 2 bases removed from V and 4 bases from J, the gap between germline ends came to 22 bases. Germline CDR1 is SGHDT and CDR2 is YYEEEE. In DNA form, the CDR3 reads TGTGCCAGCAGCTTACCTGACTGGACTACGCGGGCATACAATGAGCAGTTCTTC. It is translated as CASSLPDWTTRAYNEQFF.

This clone is a singleton in its sample. The chain has TRBV11-2 and TRBJ2-2; 11 positions agree with TRBD2. The CDR3 totals 18 residues. In germline, CDR1 is SGHAT, CDR2 FQNNGV. The V segment lost 5 bases and the J segment 7 bases; nucleotides outside the gene matches: 15. The CDR3 sequence: CASSPSSGRAATGGELFF. The CDR3 DNA reads TGTGCCAGCAGCCCTAGTAGCGGGAGGGCCGCGACGGGCGGGGAGCTGTTTTTT.

CDR3 nucleotides: TGCGCCAGCAGCCAAGTACAAGGGGTGTACACTGAAGCTTTCTTT. Its translation: CASSQVQGVYTEAFF. This sequence joins TRBV4-3 and TRBJ1-1, with D possibly TRBD1 on 5 matching bases. Trimming shortened V by 1 base and J by 3 bases, and 12 bases separated the two germline ends. Germline V lookup: CDR1 LGHNA, CDR2 YSLEER. The CDR3 spans 15 residues.

This clone was counted ten times or more. The chain couples TRBV28 to TRBJ2-1; TRBD2 matches at 10 bases. Germline V gene lookup returns CDR1 MDHEN and CDR2 SYDVKM. The junction had 6 bases not matched to a gene; V was cut back by 6 bases and J by 4 bases. The CDR3 extends over 15 amino acids. The CDR3 spells CASSPGTSEYNEQFF. The CDR3, as DNA: TGTGCCAGCAGCCCCGGGACTAGCGAATACAATGAGCAGTTCTTC.

The chain joins TRBV6-1 to TRBJ2-7; the D gene is possibly TRBD1 (6 bases). V lost 2 bases and J lost 2, with 13 bases in between. Germline V CDR1 and CDR2: MNHNS, SASEGT. The CDR3 totals 15 residues. As DNA, the CDR3 is TGTGCCAGCAGTGAATCTGGACAGCCTACCTACGAGCAGTACTTC. Translation gives CASSESGQPTYEQYF.

The J gene is TRBJ1-2, the V gene TRBV29-1, with D tentatively TRBD1 (6 bases). Between the trimmed V and J ends, which lost 0 bases and 2 bases, there was a span of 10 bases. The germline V gene has CDR1 SQVTM and CDR2 ANQGSEA. The CDR3 has 14 residues. CDR3 DNA: TGCAGCGTTGAAGAAAGGACAGCAAACTATGGCTACACCTTC. The encoded protein is CSVEERTANYGYTF.

This chain joins TRBV2 and TRBJ1-5; no firm D call. In germline, CDR1 is SNHLY, CDR2 FYNNEI. There are 11 residues in the CDR3. V lost 2 bases and J 12 bases, leaving 8 bases between the germline ends. The CDR3 DNA is TGTGCCAGCAGTGAAAGGGATTTCCAGCATTTT. This encodes CASSERDFQHF. The entire variable domain, with the rest obtained from reference TRBV2 and TRBJ1-5, is as follows: EPEVTQTPSHQVTQMGQEVILRCVPISNHLYFYWYRQILGQKVEFLVSFYNNEISEKSEIFDDQFSVERPDGSNFTLKIRSTKLEDSAMYFCASSERDFQHFGDGTRLSIL.

V and J are TRBV6-5 and TRBJ2-1; D is possibly TRBD1 or TRBD2 (6 bases each). The CDR3 has 14 residues. Per the germline V gene, CDR1 is MNHEY and CDR2 is SVGAGI. V was clipped by 5 bases and J by 10 bases, with 18 bases between them. The CDR3 spells CASSPGGQPWEQFF. CDR3 DNA: TGTGCCAGCAGTCCCGGGGGCCAGCCTTGGGAGCAGTTCTTC.

V is TRBV6-1 and J is TRBJ2-7, with D uncertain. V lost 7 bases, J lost 7 bases, and 20 bases lay in between. CDR1 and CDR2 (germline): MNHNS, SASEGT. The CDR3 has 14 amino acids. This CDR3 reads CASNKMVSALEQYF. In DNA, the CDR3 is TGTGCCAGCAATAAAATGGTTTCCGCCCTGGAGCAGTACTTC.

The V gene is TRBV18, the J gene TRBJ2-7; 11 bases match TRBD2. Losses at the gene ends were 2 bases for V and 0 bases for J; bases not matched to a gene: 12. CDR3 length: 19 amino acids. Germline V lookup: CDR1 KGHSH, CDR2 LQKENI. In DNA, the CDR3 is TGTGCCAGCTCACCAACCGGGACTAGCGGAGTCAGGGGCTCCTACGAGCAGTACTTC. Protein product: CASSPTGTSGVRGSYEQYF.

The chain has TRBV7-2 and TRBJ2-7; 7 bases align to TRBD2. From germline, CDR1 is SGHTA and CDR2 FQGNSA. The CDR3 runs to 15 residues. The junction had 6 bases not matched to a gene; V was cut back by 1 base and J by 3 bases. The CDR3 bases are TGTGCCAGCAGCTTAGTTGTGGGGGAGGGCTACGAGCAGTACTTC. As protein: CASSLVVGEGYEQYF.

This clone was picked up many times. This sequence joins TRBV7-2 and TRBJ1-1; D might be TRBD1 (6 bases). Trimming left V 0 bases short and J 5 bases short, with 13 bases between. The CDR3 has 15 amino acids. In germline, CDR1 is SGHTA, CDR2 FQGNSA. The CDR3 reads CASSLASRGWTEAFF. DNA for the CDR3: TGTGCCAGCAGCTTAGCTTCCAGGGGTTGGACTGAAGCTTTCTTT.

The chain links TRBV28 to TRBJ2-1; D unresolved. The CDR3 consists of 14 residues. With 3 bases removed from V and 0 bases from J, the gap between germline ends came to 6 bases. From germline, CDR1 is MDHEN and CDR2 SYDVKM. CDR3 sequence (DNA): TGTGCCAGCAGTTTCCAGCCCTCCTACAATGAGCAGTTCTTC. Amino acids: CASSFQPSYNEQFF. Full variable domain (rest looked up from reference TRBV28 and TRBJ2-1): DVKVTQSSRYLVKRTGEKVFLECVQDMDHENMFWYRQDPGLGLRLIYFSYDVKMKEKGDIPEGYSVSREKKERFSLILESASTNQTSMYLCASSFQPSYNEQFFGPGTRLTVL.

The chain carries TRBV30 and TRBJ1-1; D gene uncertain. Trimming removed 0 bases from V and 5 bases from J, with 10 bases in between. Per germline, CDR1 GTSNPN and CDR2 SVGIG (reference sequence). CDR3 length equals 13 residues. The CDR3 loop is CAWSVGRQTEAFF. Written as DNA, the CDR3 is TGTGCCTGGAGTGTAGGCCGCCAAACTGAAGCTTTCTTT.

This clone was observed a few times. V is TRBV9 and J is TRBJ2-7; 8 positions agree with TRBD2. CDR1 and CDR2 (germline): SGDLS, YYNGEE. The V and J ends lost 2 bases and 3 bases, in that order; junction bases with no gene match: 10. The CDR3 contains 16 residues. This CDR3 is CASSVPCGGRLYEQYF. The CDR3 nucleotides read TGTGCCAGCAGCGTTCCATGTGGCGGGAGGCTCTACGAGCAGTACTTC.

V gene TRBV27 combines with J gene TRBJ2-7, with 8 positions matching TRBD1. The CDR3 is 13 residues long. CDR1 and CDR2 (germline): MNHEY, SMNVEV (reference sequence). Trimming cost V 9 bases and J 6 bases; bases outside gene matches: 10. This CDR3 is CASSGQGRGEQYF. In nucleotides, the CDR3 is TGTGCCAGTTCTGGACAGGGTCGAGGCGAGCAGTACTTC.

This chain joins TRBV30 and TRBJ2-7; 12 nucleotides agree with TRBD2. The junction had 12 bases not matched to a gene; V was cut back by 1 base and J by 8 bases. The CDR3 covers 16 residues. Looked up from germline, CDR1 is GTSNPN and CDR2 is SVGIG (reference sequence). CDR3 in amino acids: CAWSDPSGRAPWKQYF. As DNA, the CDR3 is TGTGCCTGGAGTGACCCTAGCGGGAGGGCCCCCTGGAAGCAGTACTTC.

The chain couples TRBV9 to TRBJ2-1; D call uncertain. Trimming stripped 0 bases from V and 4 bases from J, with 5 bases between. Germline CDR1 is SGDLS and CDR2 is YYNGEE. This CDR3 is 13 amino acids long. The CDR3 sequence: CASSVEAYNEQFF. CDR3 in DNA: TGTGCCAGCAGCGTAGAAGCATACAATGAGCAGTTCTTC. Based on the CDR3 plus reference TRBV9 and TRBJ2-1, the full variable domain is DSGVTQTPKHLITATGQRVTLRCSPRSGDLSVYWYQQSLDQGLQFLIQYYNGEERAKGNILERFSAQQFPDLHSELNLSSLELGDSALYFCASSVEAYNEQFFGPGTRLTVL.